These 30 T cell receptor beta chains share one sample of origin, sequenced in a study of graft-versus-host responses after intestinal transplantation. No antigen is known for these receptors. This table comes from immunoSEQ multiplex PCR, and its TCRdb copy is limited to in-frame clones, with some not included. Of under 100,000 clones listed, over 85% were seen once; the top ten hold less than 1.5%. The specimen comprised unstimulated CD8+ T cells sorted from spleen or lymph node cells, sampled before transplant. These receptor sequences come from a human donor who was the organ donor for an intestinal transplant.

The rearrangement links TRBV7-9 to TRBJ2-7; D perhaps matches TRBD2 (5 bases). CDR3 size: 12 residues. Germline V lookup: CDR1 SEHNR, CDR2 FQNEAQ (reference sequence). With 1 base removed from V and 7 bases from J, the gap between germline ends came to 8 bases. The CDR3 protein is CASSLGTGEQYF. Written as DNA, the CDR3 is TGTGCCAGCAGCTTAGGGACGGGGGAGCAGTACTTC.

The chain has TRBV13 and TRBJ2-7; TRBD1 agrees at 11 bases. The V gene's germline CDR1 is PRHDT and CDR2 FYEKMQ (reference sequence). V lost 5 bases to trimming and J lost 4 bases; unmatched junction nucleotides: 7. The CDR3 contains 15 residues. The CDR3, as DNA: TGTGCCAGCAGCCTATCCGGGACAGGGGGTTACGAGCAGTACTTC. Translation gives CASSLSGTGGYEQYF.

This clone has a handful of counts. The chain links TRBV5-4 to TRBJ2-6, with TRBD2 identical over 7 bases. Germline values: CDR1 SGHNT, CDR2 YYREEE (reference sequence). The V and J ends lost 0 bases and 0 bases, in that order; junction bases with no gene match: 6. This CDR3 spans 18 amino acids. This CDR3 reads CASSLALAVSSGANVLTF. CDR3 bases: TGTGCCAGCAGCTTGGCGCTAGCGGTTAGCTCTGGGGCCAACGTCCTGACTTTC.

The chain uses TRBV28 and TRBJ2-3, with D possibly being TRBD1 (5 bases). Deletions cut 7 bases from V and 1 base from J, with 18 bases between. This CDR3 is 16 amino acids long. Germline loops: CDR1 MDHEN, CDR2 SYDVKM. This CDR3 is CASKGSKRTGTDTQYF. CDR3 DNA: TGTGCCAGCAAGGGGTCAAAAAGGACGGGCACAGATACGCAGTATTTT.

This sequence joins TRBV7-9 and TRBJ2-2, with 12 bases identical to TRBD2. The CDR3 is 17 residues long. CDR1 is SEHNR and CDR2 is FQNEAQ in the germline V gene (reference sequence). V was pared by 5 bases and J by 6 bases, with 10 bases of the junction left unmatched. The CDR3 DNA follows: TGTGCCAGCAGCCGACCTAGCGGGAGGGAAGGGGCCGGGGAGCTGTTTTTT. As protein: CASSRPSGREGAGELFF.

The CDR3 reads CASSEGLAGVTDTQYF. CDR3 nucleotides: TGTGCCAGCAGTGAAGGTCTAGCGGGAGTCACAGATACGCAGTATTTT. J is TRBJ2-3 and V is TRBV2, with 10 bases lining up with TRBD2. The CDR3 length is 16 residues. J lost 2 bases, V lost 1 base, and 3 bases had no gene match. In germline, CDR1 is SNHLY, CDR2 FYNNEI.

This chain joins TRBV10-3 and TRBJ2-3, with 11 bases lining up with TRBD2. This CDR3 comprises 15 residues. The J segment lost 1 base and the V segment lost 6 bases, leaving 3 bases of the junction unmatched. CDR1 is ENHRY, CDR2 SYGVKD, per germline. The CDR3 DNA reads TGTGCCATCAGGACGACTAGCGGGGGCACAGATACGCAGTATTTT. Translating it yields CAIRTTSGGTDTQYF.

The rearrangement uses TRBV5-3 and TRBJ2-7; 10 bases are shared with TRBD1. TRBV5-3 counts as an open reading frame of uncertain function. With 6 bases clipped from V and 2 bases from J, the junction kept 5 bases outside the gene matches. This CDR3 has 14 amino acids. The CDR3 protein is CARTSGQGAYEQYF. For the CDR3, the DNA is TGTGCCAGAACCTCTGGACAGGGGGCCTACGAGCAGTACTTC.

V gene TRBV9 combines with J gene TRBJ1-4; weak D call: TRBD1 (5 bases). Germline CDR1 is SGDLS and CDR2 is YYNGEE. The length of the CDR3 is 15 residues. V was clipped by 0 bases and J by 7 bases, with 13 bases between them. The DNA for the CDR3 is TGTGCCAGCAGCGTAGAGGGCAGGGAGGCTGAAAAACTGTTTTTT. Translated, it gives CASSVEGREAEKLFF.

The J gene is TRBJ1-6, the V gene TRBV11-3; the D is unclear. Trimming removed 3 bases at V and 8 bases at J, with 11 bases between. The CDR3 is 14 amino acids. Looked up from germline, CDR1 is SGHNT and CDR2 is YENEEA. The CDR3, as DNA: TGTGCCAGCAGCTTCCAACTCATCCATTCACCCCTCCACTTT. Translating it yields CASSFQLIHSPLHF. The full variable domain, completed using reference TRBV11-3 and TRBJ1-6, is EAGVVQSPRYKIIEKKQPVAFWCNPISGHNTLYWYLQNLGQGPELLIRYENEEAVDDSQLPKDRFSAERLKGVDSTLKIQPAELGDSAVYLCASSFQLIHSPLHFGNGTRLTVT.

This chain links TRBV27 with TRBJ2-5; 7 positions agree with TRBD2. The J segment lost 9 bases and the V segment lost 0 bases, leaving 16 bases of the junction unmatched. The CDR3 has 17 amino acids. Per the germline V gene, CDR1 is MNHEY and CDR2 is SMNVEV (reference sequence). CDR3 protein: CASSLSLTSADQGAQYF. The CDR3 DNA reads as TGTGCCAGCAGTTTATCACTCACTAGCGCCGACCAAGGGGCCCAGTACTTC.

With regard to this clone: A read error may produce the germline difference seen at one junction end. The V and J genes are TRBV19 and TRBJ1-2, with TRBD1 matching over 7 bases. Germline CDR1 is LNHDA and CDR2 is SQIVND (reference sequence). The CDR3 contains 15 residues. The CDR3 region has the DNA TGTGCCAGTGGTATCGCACCCCAGGGGGGATATGGCTACACCTTC. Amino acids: CASGIAPQGGYGYTF.

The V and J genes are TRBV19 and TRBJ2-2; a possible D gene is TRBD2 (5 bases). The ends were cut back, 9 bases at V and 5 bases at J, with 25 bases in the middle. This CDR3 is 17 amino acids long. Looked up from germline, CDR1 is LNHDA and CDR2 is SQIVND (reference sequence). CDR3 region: CASPRGRMANQTGELFF. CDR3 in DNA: TGTGCCAGCCCCCGGGGAAGGATGGCGAACCAGACCGGGGAGCTGTTTTTT. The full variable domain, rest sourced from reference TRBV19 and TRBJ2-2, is DGGITQSPKYLFRKEGQNVTLSCEQNLNHDAMYWYRQDPGQGLRLIYYSQIVNDFQKGDIAEGYSVSREKKESFPLTVTSAQKNPTAFYLCASPRGRMANQTGELFFGEGSRLTVL.

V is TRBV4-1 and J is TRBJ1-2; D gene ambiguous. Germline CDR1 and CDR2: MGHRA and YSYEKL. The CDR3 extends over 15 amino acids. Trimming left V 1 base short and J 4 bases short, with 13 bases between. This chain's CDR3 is CASSQGAGTSYGYTF. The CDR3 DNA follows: TGCGCCAGCAGCCAAGGGGCAGGAACCTCCTATGGCTACACCTTC.

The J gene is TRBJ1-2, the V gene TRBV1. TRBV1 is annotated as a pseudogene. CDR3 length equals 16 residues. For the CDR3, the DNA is TGCACCAGCAGCCCAATCCCGGGGGGTGCTAACTATGGCTACACCTTC. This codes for CTSSPIPGGANYGYTF.

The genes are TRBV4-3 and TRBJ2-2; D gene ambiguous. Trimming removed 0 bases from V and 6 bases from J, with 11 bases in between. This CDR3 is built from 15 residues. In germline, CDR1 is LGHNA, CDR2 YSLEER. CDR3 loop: CASSQEALFSGELFF. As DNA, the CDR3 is TGCGCCAGCAGCCAAGAGGCCCTCTTCTCCGGGGAGCTGTTTTTT.

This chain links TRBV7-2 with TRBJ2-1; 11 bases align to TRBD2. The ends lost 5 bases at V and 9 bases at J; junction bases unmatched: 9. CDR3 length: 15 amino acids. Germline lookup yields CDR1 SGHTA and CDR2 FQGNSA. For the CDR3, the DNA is TGTGCCAGCAGCCCAATTAGCGGGAGGGCCCTTGAGCAGTTCTTC. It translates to CASSPISGRALEQFF.

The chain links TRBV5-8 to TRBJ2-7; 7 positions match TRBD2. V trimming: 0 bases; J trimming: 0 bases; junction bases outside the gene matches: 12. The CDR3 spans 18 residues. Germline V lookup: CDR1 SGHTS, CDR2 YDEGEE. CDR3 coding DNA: TGTGCCAGCAGCTTGGGGGTGAGCGGACTAGTTCCCTCCTACGAGCAGTACTTC. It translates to CASSLGVSGLVPSYEQYF.

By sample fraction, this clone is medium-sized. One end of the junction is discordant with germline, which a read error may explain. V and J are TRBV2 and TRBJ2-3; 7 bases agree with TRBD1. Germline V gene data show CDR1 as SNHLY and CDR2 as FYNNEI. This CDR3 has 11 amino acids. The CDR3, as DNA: TGTGCCAGCAGGGATGACTCGGACAGGTGGTTT. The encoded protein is CASRDDSDRWF.

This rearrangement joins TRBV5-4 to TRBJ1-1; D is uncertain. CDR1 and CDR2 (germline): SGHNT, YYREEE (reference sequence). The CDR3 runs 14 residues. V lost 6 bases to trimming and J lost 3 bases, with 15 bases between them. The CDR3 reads CASNFIGRYTEAFF. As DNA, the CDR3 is TGTGCCAGCAACTTTATTGGGCGATACACTGAAGCTTTCTTT.

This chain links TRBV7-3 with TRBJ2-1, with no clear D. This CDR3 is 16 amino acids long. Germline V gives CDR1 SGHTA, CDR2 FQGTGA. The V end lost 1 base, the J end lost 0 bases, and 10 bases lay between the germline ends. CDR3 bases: TGTGCCAGCAGCTTAATGCCCTCGAGCTCCTACAATGAGCAGTTCTTC. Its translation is CASSLMPSSSYNEQFF.

The CDR3 bases are TGTGCCAGTAGTCCCGCTCTAGCGACAGAAATCTCCTATAATTCACCCCTCCACTTT. Translation: CASSPALATEISYNSPLHF. The chain is built from TRBV19 and TRBJ1-6; perhaps TRBD1 as D (5 bases). The CDR3 has 19 amino acids. Looked up from germline, CDR1 is LNHDA and CDR2 is SQIVND (reference sequence). Deletions cut 5 bases from V and 0 bases from J, with 20 bases between.

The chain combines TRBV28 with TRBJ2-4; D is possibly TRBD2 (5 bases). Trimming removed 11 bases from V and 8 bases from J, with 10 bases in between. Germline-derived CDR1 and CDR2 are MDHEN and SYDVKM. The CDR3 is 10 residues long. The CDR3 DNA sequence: TGTGCCTCCGCCGGGGACATTCAGTACTTC. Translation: CASAGDIQYF. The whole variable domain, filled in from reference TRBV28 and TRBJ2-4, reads DVKVTQSSRYLVKRTGEKVFLECVQDMDHENMFWYRQDPGLGLRLIYFSYDVKMKEKGDIPEGYSVSREKKERFSLILESASTNQTSMYLCASAGDIQYFGAGTRLSVL.

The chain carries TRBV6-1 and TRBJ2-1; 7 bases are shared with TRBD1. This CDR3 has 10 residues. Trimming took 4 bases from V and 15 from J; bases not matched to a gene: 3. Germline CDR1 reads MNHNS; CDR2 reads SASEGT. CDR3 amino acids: CASSGAGGFF. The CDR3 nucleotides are TGTGCCAGCAGTGGGGCAGGGGGGTTCTTC.

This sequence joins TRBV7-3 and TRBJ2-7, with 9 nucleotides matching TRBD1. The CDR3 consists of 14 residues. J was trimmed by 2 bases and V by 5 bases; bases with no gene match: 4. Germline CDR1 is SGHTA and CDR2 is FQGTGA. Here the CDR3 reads CASSPGTGTYEQYF. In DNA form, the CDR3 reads TGTGCCAGCAGCCCCGGGACAGGGACCTACGAGCAGTACTTC. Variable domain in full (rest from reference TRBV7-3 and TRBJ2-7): GAGVSQTPSNKVTEKGKYVELRCDPISGHTALYWYRQSLGQGPEFLIYFQGTGAADDSGLPNDRFFAVRPEGSVSTLKIQRTERGDSAVYLCASSPGTGTYEQYFGPGTRLTVT.

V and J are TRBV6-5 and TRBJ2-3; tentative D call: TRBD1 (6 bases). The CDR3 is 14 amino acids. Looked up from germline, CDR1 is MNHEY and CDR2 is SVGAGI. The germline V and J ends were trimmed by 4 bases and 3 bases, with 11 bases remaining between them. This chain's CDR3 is CASSWARGTDTQYF. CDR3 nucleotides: TGTGCCAGCAGTTGGGCCAGGGGTACAGATACGCAGTATTTT.

This chain's CDR3 is CASSLVVRNNGYTF. CDR3 bases: TGTGCCAGCAGCTTAGTGGTCAGAAACAATGGCTACACCTTC. This chain joins TRBV7-9 and TRBJ1-2; no firm D call. Germline loops: CDR1 SEHNR, CDR2 FQNEAQ (reference sequence). The CDR3 runs to 14 residues. Trimming cost V 1 base and J 6 bases, with 12 bases left between them. Full variable domain (remainder filled in from reference TRBV7-9 and TRBJ1-2): DTGVSQNPRHKITKRGQNVTFRCDPISEHNRLYWYRQTLGQGPEFLTYFQNEAQLEKSRLLSDRFSAERPKGSFSTLEIQRTEQGDSAMYLCASSLVVRNNGYTFGSGTRLTVV.

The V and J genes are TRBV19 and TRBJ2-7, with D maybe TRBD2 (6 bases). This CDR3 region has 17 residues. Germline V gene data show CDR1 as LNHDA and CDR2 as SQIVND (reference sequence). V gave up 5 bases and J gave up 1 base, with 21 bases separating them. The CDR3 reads CASSPGVSLIKSYEQYF. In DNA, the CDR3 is TGTGCCAGTAGTCCGGGGGTCTCACTGATAAAATCCTACGAGCAGTACTTC.

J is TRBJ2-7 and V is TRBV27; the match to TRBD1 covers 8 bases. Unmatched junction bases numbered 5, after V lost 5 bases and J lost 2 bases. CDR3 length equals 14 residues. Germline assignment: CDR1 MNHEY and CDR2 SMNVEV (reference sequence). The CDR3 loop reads CASSPWTGTYEQYF. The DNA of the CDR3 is TGTGCCAGCAGTCCCTGGACAGGGACCTACGAGCAGTACTTC.

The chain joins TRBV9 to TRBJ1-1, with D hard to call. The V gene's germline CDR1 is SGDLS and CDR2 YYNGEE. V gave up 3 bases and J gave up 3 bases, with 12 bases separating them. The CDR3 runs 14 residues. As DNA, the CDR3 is TGTGCCAGCAGCGGGTCGGGTTGGGACACTGAAGCTTTCTTT. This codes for CASSGSGWDTEAFF.